Listed below are T cell receptor beta chains from one sample, sequenced in a study of blood T cell repertoires in COVID-19. TCRdb keeps only in-frame clones here, not all; method: immunoSEQ multiplex PCR. The repertoire holds 150,000 to 200,000 clones, with about 91% as singletons. Sequencing input: PBMCs or T cells enriched from blood (not recorded which). These receptors were collected from a woman younger than 30 who had recovered from COVID-19. Each CDR3 is given with its conserved first and last residue. The D gene is left open where the match is weak. Only part of the rows carry a size: once, few, many, or a class if the clone is expanded.

abundance	d_gene	v_gene	j_gene	CDR3aa	CDR3nt
-	TRBD2	TRBV13	TRBJ2-3	CASSSSGEGHSTDTQYF	TGTGCCAGCAGCTCTAGCGGGGAGGGGCACAGCACAGATACGCAGTATTTT
-	-	TRBV7-2	TRBJ2-1	CASSLGRDLTYNEQFF	TGTGCCAGCAGCTTAGGTCGGGATCTTACCTACAATGAGCAGTTCTTC
-	TRBD1	TRBV11-2	TRBJ1-1	CASSFTLTGLNTEAFF	TGTGCCAGCAGCTTTACCCTGACAGGGTTGAACACTGAAGCTTTCTTT
-	-	TRBV9	TRBJ2-5	CASSGAPRTAIETQYF	TGTGCCAGCAGCGGAGCCCCTCGGACAGCTATTGAGACCCAGTACTTC
-	TRBD1	TRBV20-1	TRBJ2-1	CSASQTGGFHNEQFF	TGCAGTGCTAGTCAGACAGGGGGGTTTCACAATGAGCAGTTCTTC
-	TRBD2	TRBV15	TRBJ2-1	CATSRPGLAATTKYNEQFF	TGTGCCACCAGCAGACCGGGACTAGCAGCGACAACCAAGTACAATGAGCAGTTCTTC
-	TRBD2	TRBV5-6	TRBJ2-1	CASSFAASGSLRHNEQFF	TGTGCCAGCAGCTTCGCCGCTAGCGGGAGCCTTAGGCACAATGAGCAGTTCTTC
-	TRBD2	TRBV7-3	TRBJ2-1	CASSPTSGSYNEQFF	TGTGCCAGCAGTCCTACTAGCGGCTCCTACAATGAGCAGTTCTTC
-	TRBD2	TRBV3-1/TRBV3-2	TRBJ2-7	CASSSQRGLAGYEQYF	TGTGCCAGCAGCTCACAGCGGGGACTAGCGGGCTACGAGCAGTACTTC
-	TRBD1	TRBV4-1	TRBJ2-7	CASSQDVTQGRSYEQYF	TGCGCCAGCAGCCAAGATGTGACACAGGGGAGATCCTACGAGCAGTACTTC
-	TRBD2	TRBV5-4	TRBJ2-1	CASSREGGPGLGSYNEQFF	TGTGCCAGCAGCCGGGAGGGCGGACCGGGACTAGGGTCCTACAATGAGCAGTTCTTC
-	TRBD1	TRBV27	TRBJ2-1	CASSGSTGLQSEQFF	TGTGCCAGCAGTGGATCGACAGGGCTACAATCCGAGCAGTTCTTC
-	TRBD1	TRBV4-1	TRBJ2-7	CASSHATRDRGYEQYF	TGCGCCAGCAGCCACGCGACGCGGGACAGGGGGTACGAGCAGTACTTC
-	TRBD2	TRBV2	TRBJ2-7	CASSRVAGAHEQYF	TGTGCCAGCAGCCGGGTAGCGGGAGCCCACGAGCAGTACTTC
-	TRBD1	TRBV5-6	TRBJ1-2	CASGGQFNYGYTF	TGTGCCAGCGGGGGACAGTTCAACTATGGCTACACCTTC
-	TRBD2	TRBV6-5	TRBJ2-7	CASRRLAGRYEQYF	TGTGCCAGCAGGAGACTAGCGGGACGGTACGAGCAGTACTTC
-	-	TRBV24-1	TRBJ2-5	CATSESPGKETQYF	TGTGCCACCAGTGAATCCCCAGGGAAGGAGACCCAGTACTTC
-	TRBD1	TRBV2	TRBJ2-2	CASSEQGDNTGELFF	TGTGCCAGCAGTGAGCAGGGGGATAACACCGGGGAGCTGTTTTTT
-	TRBD1	TRBV27	TRBJ2-7	CASSLRDRGTSEQYF	TGTGCCAGCAGTTTACGGGACAGGGGTACATCCGAGCAGTACTTC
-	-	TRBV5-1	TRBJ2-5	CASSTLGQTQYF	TGCGCCAGCAGCACCCTGGGCCAGACCCAGTACTTC
-	TRBD2	TRBV3-1/TRBV3-2	TRBJ2-1	CASSQVATSGSEQFF	TGTGCCAGCAGCCAAGTTGCGACTAGCGGGAGTGAGCAGTTCTTC
few	TRBD2	TRBV7-3	TRBJ2-3	CASSRLAGGADTQYF	TGTGCCAGCAGTCGGCTAGCGGGAGGCGCAGATACGCAGTATTTT
-	-	TRBV28	TRBJ2-7	CASSLSSKLDEQYF	TGTGCCAGCAGTTTAAGTTCTAAACTCGACGAGCAGTACTTC
-	-	TRBV21-1	TRBJ2-1	CASSKSSQKRAGGNEQFF	TGTGCCAGCAGCAAAAGTTCCCAAAAGCGAGCGGGGGGCAATGAGCAGTTCTTC
-	-	TRBV21-1	TRBJ1-5	CASSLPRDNNQPQHF	TGTGCCAGCAGCTTACCACGGGACAACAATCAGCCCCAGCATTTT
-	-	TRBV2	TRBJ2-7	CASTGYSYEQYF	TGTGCCAGCACCGGTTACTCCTACGAGCAGTACTTC
-	TRBD2	TRBV5-1	TRBJ2-5	CASSLGGSEETQYF	TGCGCCAGCAGCTTGGGCGGGAGTGAGGAGACCCAGTACTTC
-	-	TRBV19	TRBJ1-1	CASTPLLMTGNTEAFF	TGTGCCAGTACCCCGTTATTAATGACAGGCAACACTGAAGCTTTCTTT
-	TRBD1	TRBV3-1/TRBV3-2	TRBJ2-1	CASSTRTGAYNEQFF	TGTGCCAGCAGCACCCGGACAGGGGCCTACAATGAGCAGTTCTTC